Detailed here is one TCR beta chain. Its antigen is unidentified. This sample is drawn from a study of Graves' ophthalmopathy and Graves' hyperthyroidism. Physicians reached a diagnosis by relying on clinical symptoms, serum thyroxine, TRAb, thyroid ultrasound and orbital computed tomography. V was trimmed by 4 bases and J by 0 bases, leaving 16 bases between them. Germline V gene lookup returns CDR1 LGHNT and CDR2 FRNRAP. This CDR3 region has 16 residues. The study, taken as a whole, reports: With a specificity of about 73% and a sensitivity of roughly 71%, the model predicted ophthalmopathy progression. In blood, most expanded thyroid clonotypes above 0.001 frequency were also detected. Ophthalmopathy was separated from stable hyperthyroidism by a 13-signature model with around 88% sensitivity and approximately 79% specificity.

The study amplified TCR beta CDR3 regions using RNA transcripts. RT-PCR with HTBI primers came first, then second-round multiplex PCR. Each CDR3 protein is one row after TCRdb ran MiXCR on the multiplex PCR reads. The sample yields almost 750,000 distinct CDR3 sequences, approximately 40% seen once. Sequenced: peripheral blood. This sequence originates from an adult man with Graves' ophthalmopathy. This chain joins TRBV12-5 and TRBJ2-7, with D tentatively TRBD2 (7 bases). The CDR3 here is CASGWTIRGGSYEQYF. The CDR3 DNA reads TGTGCTAGTGGTTGGACCATAAGGGGGGGCTCCTACGAGCAGTACTTC.